These T cell receptor beta chains were read from a single sample in a study of shared clonotypes between healthy human individuals. Generated by immunoSEQ multiplex PCR, the TCRdb table keeps only in-frame clones and is missing some. The top ten clones hold 1% to 1.5% of a sample with over a million clones, roughly 97% of them seen once. Specimen: naive CD4+ T cells sorted from blood. Receptor source: a man in his thirties or forties in good health. Each CDR3 is given with its conserved first and last residue. Fields, in order: clone size, J gene, D gene, V gene, CDR3 DNA, CDR3 protein. The D gene is left open where the match is weak. Rows may omit the clone size; those that give it use once, few, many or a size class.

NA | TRBJ2-7 | TRBD1 | TRBV9 | TGTGCCAGCAGCCCGGGACAGGGGGCCTACGAGCAGTACTTC | CASSPGQGAYEQYF
NA | TRBJ2-5 | TRBD1 | TRBV15 | TGTGCCACCAGGGACAGGGGGACTGAGACCCAGTACTTC | CATRDRGTETQYF
NA | TRBJ2-5 | NA | TRBV28 | TGTGCCAGCAGTTTCCCCTTGTTAGAGACCCAGTACTTC | CASSFPLLETQYF
NA | TRBJ1-4 | NA | TRBV19 | TGTGCCAGTAGTATAATAGAGACCGCAACTAATGAAAAACTGTTTTTT | CASSIIETATNEKLFF
NA | TRBJ2-1 | TRBD2 | TRBV27 | TGTGCCAGCAGCCAGCTAGCGGGCAATGAGCAGTTCTTC | CASSQLAGNEQFF
NA | TRBJ1-1 | NA | TRBV5-6 | TGTGCCAGCAGCTTGGTGGGGGTGAACACTGAAGCTTTCTTT | CASSLVGVNTEAFF
once | TRBJ1-2 | NA | TRBV10-3 | TGTGCCATCAGTGAGAATGGTGCCTTCGGAGGCTACACCTTC | CAISENGAFGGYTF
NA | TRBJ1-1 | NA | TRBV2 | TGTGCCAGCAGTCCCCAGCCCCAGGGTAGTTTCACTGAAGCTTTCTTT | CASSPQPQGSFTEAFF
NA | TRBJ1-6 | TRBD1 | TRBV7-6 | TGTGCCAGCAGCTCGGGACAGGGAGACAATTCACCCCTCCACTTT | CASSSGQGDNSPLHF
once | TRBJ2-7 | NA | TRBV9 | TGTGCCAGCAGTCGACAGGTGATAAGCTCCTACGAGCAGTACTTC | CASSRQVISSYEQYF
once | TRBJ2-3 | TRBD2 | TRBV10-2 | TGCGCCAGCACCCCAGGACTAGCGGGAGGGGCAGATACGCAGTATTTT | CASTPGLAGGADTQYF
NA | TRBJ2-7 | NA | TRBV12-5 | TGTGCTAGTGGTTTGGAACTAGGCCAATCCTACGAGCAGTACTTC | CASGLELGQSYEQYF
NA | TRBJ2-5 | NA | TRBV7-2 | TGTGCCAGCAGCTTAGACGGGCGCAGGGGAGAGACCCAGTACTTC | CASSLDGRRGETQYF
NA | TRBJ2-2 | NA | TRBV18 | TGTGCCAGCTCACCATCCGGGGCCACCGGGGAGCTGTTTTTT | CASSPSGATGELFF
once | TRBJ2-7 | NA | TRBV5-5 | TGTGCCAGCAGCTTGGTTGGTAGTTCCTACGAGCAGTACTTC | CASSLVGSSYEQYF
NA | TRBJ2-2 | NA | TRBV9 | TGTGCCAGCAGCGTAGGGTCTGACGGCCCCGGGGAGCTGTTTTTT | CASSVGSDGPGELFF
NA | TRBJ2-7 | NA | TRBV7-2 | TGTGCCAGCAGCTTTTACTACGAGCAGTACTTC | CASSFYYEQYF
NA | TRBJ1-1 | NA | TRBV28 | TGTGCCAGCAGTTTACGGGGCAGTGAAGCTTTCTTT | CASSLRGSEAFF
NA | TRBJ2-1 | NA | TRBV28 | TGTGCCAGCAGGTTAAAAATAGCAGGCTCCTACAATGAGCAGTTCTTC | CASRLKIAGSYNEQFF
NA | TRBJ2-7 | NA | TRBV10-3 | TGTGCCATCAGTGAGGGTGTAAAGAGCTCCTACGAGCAGTACTTC | CAISEGVKSSYEQYF
NA | TRBJ2-7 | TRBD2 | TRBV28 | TGTGCCAGCAGCCCTAGCGGGAGAGGTTACGAGCAGTACTTC | CASSPSGRGYEQYF
NA | TRBJ1-4 | TRBD1 | TRBV5-1 | TGCGCCAGCAGCGACAGGGGTGGAACTAATGAAAAACTGTTTTTT | CASSDRGGTNEKLFF
once | TRBJ1-5 | NA | TRBV19 | TGTGCCAGTAGGGGAACCGCAGTGGGGGCTGGGGATCAGCCCCAGCATTTT | CASRGTAVGAGDQPQHF
NA | TRBJ2-7 | NA | TRBV18 | TGTGCCACCGGTTCTAGCCCGGTCCCCTACGAGCAGTACTTC | CATGSSPVPYEQYF
NA | TRBJ1-5 | NA | TRBV21-1 | TGTGCCAGCAGCCCCTCCCCAGGGCCAACGTTCCATTATAGCAATCAGCCCCAGCATTTT | CASSPSPGPTFHYSNQPQHF
NA | TRBJ2-2 | NA | TRBV6-5 | TGTGCCAGCCACACTCCCCCCGGGGAGCTGTTTTTT | CASHTPPGELFF
once | TRBJ2-1 | TRBD2 | TRBV4-3 | TGCGCCAGCAGCCCAGGGACTACCTCTATAGGTGAGCAGTTCTTC | CASSPGTTSIGEQFF
NA | TRBJ1-5 | TRBD1 | TRBV29-1 | TGCAGCGTTGTGCAGGGGGGTCAGCCCCAGCATTTT | CSVVQGGQPQHF
NA | TRBJ2-1 | TRBD1 | TRBV18 | TGTGCCAGCTCGCCCAGGACAGGCGCGGGCCGCGAGCAGTTCTTC | CASSPRTGAGREQFF
NA | TRBJ2-7 | NA | TRBV11-2 | TGTGCCAGCAGCTTAGTTGGTTCGGGTCTCATCGAGCAGTACTTC | CASSLVGSGLIEQYF
NA | TRBJ2-6 | NA | TRBV22-1 | TGTCCTGGGAGCATCAGCGAACAAAGTCGGGCCAACGTCCTGACTTTC | CPGSISEQSRANVLTF
once | TRBJ2-7 | NA | TRBV29-1 | TGCAGCGCCGCGTCGGTTAGCTCCTACGAGCAGTACTTC | CSAASVSSYEQYF
NA | TRBJ2-7 | TRBD1 | TRBV5-6 | TGTGCCAGCAGCTTTGGGGACAGAACCTACGAGCAGTACTTC | CASSFGDRTYEQYF
NA | TRBJ2-7 | TRBD1 | TRBV7-6 | TGTGCCAGCAGCTTAGAGACAGGGGGCAACTACGAGCAGTACTTC | CASSLETGGNYEQYF
NA | TRBJ2-1 | NA | TRBV18 | TGTGCCAGCTCCCCGCTCGGGGGAAATGAGCAGTTCTTC | CASSPLGGNEQFF
NA | TRBJ1-2 | NA | TRBV6-5 | TGTGCCAGCAGAGCCCCTGGGAACTATGGCTACACCTTC | CASRAPGNYGYTF
NA | TRBJ2-3 | TRBD2 | TRBV28 | TGTGCCAGCAGTTTAACACTAGCGGGGGTTAGGGATACGCAGTATTTT | CASSLTLAGVRDTQYF
NA | TRBJ2-1 | NA | TRBV19 | TGTGCCAGTAGTCGGACCTTCAGCTACAATGAGCAGTTCTTC | CASSRTFSYNEQFF
NA | TRBJ2-5 | NA | TRBV18 | TGTGCCAGCTCACCACCGGGGGGGCGCGGAGAGACCCAGTACTTC | CASSPPGGRGETQYF
once | TRBJ2-3 | NA | TRBV5-1 | TGCGCCAGCAGCTTGGGGACCAATGAAGATACGCAGTATTTT | CASSLGTNEDTQYF
NA | TRBJ2-3 | TRBD2 | TRBV7-6 | TGTGCCAGCAGCTTAGGGACTAGTCTAGATACGCAGTATTTT | CASSLGTSLDTQYF
NA | TRBJ1-2 | NA | TRBV14 | TGTGCCAGCAGCCCTTCGCCGGACTATGGCTACACCTTC | CASSPSPDYGYTF
NA | TRBJ2-1 | NA | TRBV29-1 | TGCAGCGCCGGGGGTAATGAGCAGTTCTTC | CSAGGNEQFF
NA | TRBJ2-1 | TRBD2 | TRBV9 | TGTGCCAGCAGCGTAGTTAGCGGGAGGCCCCACAATGAGCAGTTCTTC | CASSVVSGRPHNEQFF
NA | TRBJ2-1 | NA | TRBV7-8 | TGTGCCAGCAGCCCCCAAGGGGGAGGGATAGTTAGCAATGAGCAGTTCTTC | CASSPQGGGIVSNEQFF
NA | TRBJ2-7 | NA | TRBV7-2 | TGTGCCAGCAGCTTATCCGGGGGACCCTACGAGCAGTACTTC | CASSLSGGPYEQYF
NA | TRBJ1-2 | NA | TRBV25-1 | TGTGCCAGCAGTGAGCAGGGAGGGCACTATGGCTACACCTTC | CASSEQGGHYGYTF
NA | TRBJ2-1 | NA | TRBV9 | TGTGCCAGCAGCGTAGGAGGACTTGCTCCCAATGAGCAGTTCTTC | CASSVGGLAPNEQFF
NA | TRBJ1-4 | TRBD1 | TRBV19 | TGTGCCAGTAGTATGACAGGGAGAAAAGAAAAACTGTTTTTT | CASSMTGRKEKLFF
once | TRBJ2-1 | TRBD2 | TRBV7-2 | TGTGCCAGCAGCCTCCAAGGACTAGCGGCCTACAATGAGCAGTTCTTC | CASSLQGLAAYNEQFF
NA | TRBJ2-7 | NA | TRBV7-9 | TGTGCCACCGACCAGGGTCCCTACGAGCAGTACTTC | CATDQGPYEQYF
NA | TRBJ1-5 | NA | TRBV5-6 | TGTGCCAGCAGCTCGGGCCCTGGACAGATTAGCAATCAGCCCCAGCATTTT | CASSSGPGQISNQPQHF
NA | TRBJ2-1 | NA | TRBV18 | TGTGCCAGCTCACGGCTAGCGTACAATGAGCAGTTCTTC | CASSRLAYNEQFF
NA | TRBJ1-5 | NA | TRBV18 | TGTGCCAGCTCCGCGATCTCCATGGGGGGAAGCGGTAGCAATCAGCCCCAGCATTTT | CASSAISMGGSGSNQPQHF
NA | TRBJ1-1 | TRBD1 | TRBV5-4 | TGTGCCAGCACTCCGGGACAGAGGTTGAACACTGAAGCTTTCTTT | CASTPGQRLNTEAFF
NA | TRBJ1-3 | NA | TRBV10-3 | TGTGCCATCAGTGAGTCAGGCAGAACTGGAAACACCATATATTTT | CAISESGRTGNTIYF
NA | TRBJ1-5 | TRBD1 | TRBV7-2 | TGTGCCAGCGGTAGTGGGGACAGACCGAATCAGCCCCAGCATTTT | CASGSGDRPNQPQHF
once | TRBJ2-1 | TRBD2 | TRBV30 | TGTGCCTGGAGAAATCCCAGCGGGAGTTCCTACAATGAGCAGTTCTTC | CAWRNPSGSSYNEQFF
NA | TRBJ2-1 | TRBD1 | TRBV18 | TGTGCCAGCTCACCCCCAGGGGGCTATGAGCAGTTCTTC | CASSPPGGYEQFF